Each of the 3 T cell receptor beta chains below was sequenced from the same sample in a study of glioma-infiltrating T cells after dendritic cell vaccination. Time point in this sample: after dendritic cell vaccination, including at tumor progression/relapse. The assay was immunoSEQ multiplex PCR, and TCRdb's table has in-frame clones only and misses some. The sample shows more than 95,000 clones, around 87% of them seen only once. The specimen was blood, collected after dendritic cell vaccination. These receptors originate from a human donor with glioblastoma.

This chain uses TRBV19 with TRBJ1-2; no firm D call. This CDR3 has 14 amino acids. Germline lookup yields CDR1 LNHDA and CDR2 SQIVND (reference sequence). V lost 2 bases, J lost 5 bases, and 12 bases lay in between. The CDR3 protein is CASSIIQQVYGYTF. DNA of the CDR3: TGTGCCAGTAGTATAATCCAGCAGGTGTATGGCTACACCTTC.

The chain recombines TRBV5-8 with TRBJ2-5, with 9 bases lining up with TRBD1. The V gene's germline CDR1 is SGHTS and CDR2 YDEGEE. The CDR3 covers 17 residues. Unmatched junction bases numbered 11, after V lost 0 bases and J lost 5 bases. The chain's CDR3 is CASSLGDRVGPGETQYF. The CDR3 DNA is TGTGCCAGCAGCTTGGGGGACAGGGTTGGCCCAGGGGAGACCCAGTACTTC.

The rearrangement joins TRBV6-1 to TRBJ2-1; the D gene is possibly TRBD1 (5 bases). Germline CDR1 MNHNS, CDR2 SASEGT. The CDR3 spans 15 residues. The V end lost 6 bases, the J end lost 4 bases, and 16 bases lay between the germline ends. The CDR3 sequence is CASRQGILGYNEQFF. As DNA, the CDR3 is TGTGCCAGCAGGCAGGGCATCCTGGGATACAATGAGCAGTTCTTC.